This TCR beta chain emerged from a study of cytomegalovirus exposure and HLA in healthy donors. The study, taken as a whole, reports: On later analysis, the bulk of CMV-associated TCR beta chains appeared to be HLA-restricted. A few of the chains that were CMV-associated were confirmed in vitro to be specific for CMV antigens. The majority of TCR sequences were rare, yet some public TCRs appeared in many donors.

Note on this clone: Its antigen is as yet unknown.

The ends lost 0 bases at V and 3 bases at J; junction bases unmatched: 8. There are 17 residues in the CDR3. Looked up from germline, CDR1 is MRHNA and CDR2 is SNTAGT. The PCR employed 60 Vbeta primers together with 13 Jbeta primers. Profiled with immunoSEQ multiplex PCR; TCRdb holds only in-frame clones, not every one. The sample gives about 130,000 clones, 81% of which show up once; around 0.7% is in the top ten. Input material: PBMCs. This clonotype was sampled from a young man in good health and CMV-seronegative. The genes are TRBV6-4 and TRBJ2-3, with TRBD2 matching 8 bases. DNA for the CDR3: TGTGCCAGCAGTGACTCTGCAGGCGGGGGGCAAACAGATACGCAGTATTTT. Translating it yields CASSDSAGGGQTDTQYF.